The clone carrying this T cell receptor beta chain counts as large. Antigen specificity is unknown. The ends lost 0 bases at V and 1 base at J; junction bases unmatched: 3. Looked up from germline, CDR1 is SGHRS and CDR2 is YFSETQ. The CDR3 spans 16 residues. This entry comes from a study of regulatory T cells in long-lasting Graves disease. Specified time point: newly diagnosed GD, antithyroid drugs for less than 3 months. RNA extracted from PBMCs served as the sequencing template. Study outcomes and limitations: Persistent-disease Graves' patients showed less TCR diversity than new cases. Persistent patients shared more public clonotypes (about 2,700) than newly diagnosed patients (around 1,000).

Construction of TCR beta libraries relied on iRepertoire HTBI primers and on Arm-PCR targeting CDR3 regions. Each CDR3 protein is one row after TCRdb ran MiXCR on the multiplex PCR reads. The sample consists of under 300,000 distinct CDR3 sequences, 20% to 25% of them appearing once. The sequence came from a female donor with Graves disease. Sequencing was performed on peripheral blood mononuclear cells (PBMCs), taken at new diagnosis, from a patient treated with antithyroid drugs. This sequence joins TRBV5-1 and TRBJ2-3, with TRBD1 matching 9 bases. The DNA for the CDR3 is TGCGCCAGCAGCTTGGAACAGGGGGCCCGCACAGATACGCAGTATTTT. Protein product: CASSLEQGARTDTQYF.